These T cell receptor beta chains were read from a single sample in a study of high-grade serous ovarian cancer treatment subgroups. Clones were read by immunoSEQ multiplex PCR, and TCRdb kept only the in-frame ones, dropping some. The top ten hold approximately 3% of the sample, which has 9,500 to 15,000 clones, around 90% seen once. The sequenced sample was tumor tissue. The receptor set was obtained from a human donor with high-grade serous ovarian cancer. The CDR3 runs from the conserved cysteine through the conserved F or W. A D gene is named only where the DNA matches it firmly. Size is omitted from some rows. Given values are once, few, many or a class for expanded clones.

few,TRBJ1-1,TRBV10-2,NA,TGCGCCAGCAGTGCCAATGGGAGGAACACTGAAGCTTTCTTT,CASSANGRNTEAFF
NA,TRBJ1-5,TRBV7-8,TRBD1,TGTGCCAGCACCGTAGAGGGGGGGACAGCTCAGCCCCAGCATTTT,CASTVEGGTAQPQHF
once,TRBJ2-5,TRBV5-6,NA,TGTGCCAGCAGCAGAGAAGAGGGGGAGACCCAGTACTTC,CASSREEGETQYF
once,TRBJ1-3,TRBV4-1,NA,TGCGCCAGCAGCCACGCAGGCTCTGGAAACACCATATATTTT,CASSHAGSGNTIYF
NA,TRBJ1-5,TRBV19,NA,TGTGCCAGTAGTGCGGGGGGAACTAGCAATCAGCCCCAGCATTTT,CASSAGGTSNQPQHF
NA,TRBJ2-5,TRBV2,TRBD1,TGTGCCGGAACGACAGGGTACCAAGAGACCCAGTACTTC,CAGTTGYQETQYF
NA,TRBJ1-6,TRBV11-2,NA,TGTGCCAGCAGCTTAGGCCCGCTCAATTCACCCCTCCACTTT,CASSLGPLNSPLHF
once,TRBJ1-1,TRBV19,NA,TGTGCCAGTAGTATAGGCAGCTCTTACAAGGCTGAAGCTTTCTTT,CASSIGSSYKAEAFF
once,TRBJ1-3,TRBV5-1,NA,TGCGCCAGCAGCACTCAGGCCGACTCTGGAAACACCATATATTTT,CASSTQADSGNTIYF
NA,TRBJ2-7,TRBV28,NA,TGTGCCAGCAGCAGTGAGGGTTTTGACGAGCAGTACTTC,CASSSEGFDEQYF
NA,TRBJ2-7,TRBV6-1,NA,TGTGCCAGCACTTACAGTACCTACGAGCAGTACTTC,CASTYSTYEQYF
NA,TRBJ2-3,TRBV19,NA,TGTGCCAGTAGTATAAGAAAGTCAGGGAGCACAGATACGCAGTATTTT,CASSIRKSGSTDTQYF
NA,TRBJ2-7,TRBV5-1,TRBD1,TGCGCCAGCAGCTCCTCCGGGACAGGAAACTACGAGCAGTACTTC,CASSSSGTGNYEQYF
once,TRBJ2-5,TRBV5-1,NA,TGCGCCAGCAGCTTGGCCATTGGTTCACCCCAAGAGACCCAGTACTTC,CASSLAIGSPQETQYF
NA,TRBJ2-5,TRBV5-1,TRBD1,TGCGCCAGCAGCCTAGGACAGGGACAAGAGACCCAGTACTTC,CASSLGQGQETQYF
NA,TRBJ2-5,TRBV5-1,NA,TGCGCCAGCAGCGCTTGGGACAACCCCCAAGAGACCCAGTACTTC,CASSAWDNPQETQYF
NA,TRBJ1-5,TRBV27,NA,TGTGCCAGCAGTTTATACGGAAATAGCAATCAGCCCCAGCATTTT,CASSLYGNSNQPQHF
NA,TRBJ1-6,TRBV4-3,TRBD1,TGCGCCAGCAGCCAAAGATTTACAGGGGAGGATAATTCACCCCTCCACTTT,CASSQRFTGEDNSPLHF
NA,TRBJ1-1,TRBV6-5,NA,TGTGCCAGCAGCAACGGGCCCTATGAAGCTTTCTTT,CASSNGPYEAFF
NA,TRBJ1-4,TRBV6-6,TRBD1,TGTGCCAGCAACCCCAGGGGGCTAAGTGAAAAACTGTTTTTT,CASNPRGLSEKLFF
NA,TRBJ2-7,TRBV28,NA,TGTGCCAGCAGTCTCTACTTCGAAACTCACCGCTACGAGCAGTACTTC,CASSLYFETHRYEQYF
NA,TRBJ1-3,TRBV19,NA,TGTGCCACCGAAAAGGGGTCTGGAAACACCATATATTTT,CATEKGSGNTIYF